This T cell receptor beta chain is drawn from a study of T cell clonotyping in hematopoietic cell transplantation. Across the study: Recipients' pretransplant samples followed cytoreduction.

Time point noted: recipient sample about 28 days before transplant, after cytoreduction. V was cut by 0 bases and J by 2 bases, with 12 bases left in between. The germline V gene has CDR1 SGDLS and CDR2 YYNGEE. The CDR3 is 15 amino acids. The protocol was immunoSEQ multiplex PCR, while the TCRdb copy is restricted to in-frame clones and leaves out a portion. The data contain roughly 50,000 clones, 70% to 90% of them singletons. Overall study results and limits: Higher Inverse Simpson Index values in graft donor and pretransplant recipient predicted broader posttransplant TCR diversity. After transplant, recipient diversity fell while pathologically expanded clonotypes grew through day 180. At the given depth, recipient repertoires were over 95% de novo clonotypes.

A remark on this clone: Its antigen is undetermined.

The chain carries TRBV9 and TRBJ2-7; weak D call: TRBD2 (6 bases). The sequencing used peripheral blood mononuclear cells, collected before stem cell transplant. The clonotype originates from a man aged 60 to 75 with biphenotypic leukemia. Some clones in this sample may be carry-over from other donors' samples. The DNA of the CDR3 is TGTGCCAGCAGCGTAGGCGGAGGGCCAACCTACGAGCAGTACTTC. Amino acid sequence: CASSVGGGPTYEQYF.